The following is a TCR beta chain sequence with its context. This entry is derived from a study of blood T cell repertoires in COVID-19. About the research overall: The analysed material was cDNA or gDNA that came from T cells, B-cell-depleted T cells, or PBMCs.

Per the original methods: Reference gene primers were amplified, and this amplification served to estimate nucleated cell counts. Produced via immunoSEQ multiplex PCR; TCRdb's table is partial and in-frame only. The V and J calls and the clone size are those of that table, but D and trimming were determined from the DNA. Of fewer than 450,000 clones in the sample, approximately 84% were seen once. Residents of about two dozen US areas, aged roughly 18 to 89 years, made up the participants. Participants had their cohort set by participant-reported clinical history. V was clipped by 3 bases and J by 2 bases, with 8 bases between them. The CDR3 contains 13 residues. The germline V gene encodes CDR1 SEHNR and CDR2 FQNEAQ (reference sequence).

Sequences were obtained from PBMCs or T cells enriched from blood (not recorded which). This chain connects TRBV7-9 to TRBJ2-7, with D perhaps matching TRBD2 (6 bases). This clonotype originated in a woman younger than 45 who had recovered from COVID-19. CDR3 sequence: CASSLAGPYEQYF. The CDR3 coding sequence is TGTGCCAGCAGCTTGGCGGGGCCCTACGAGCAGTACTTC.